This TCR beta chain was sequenced in a study of cytomegalovirus exposure and HLA in healthy donors. General study results and limits: In vitro experiments confirmed that three CMV-associated chains were specific for CMV antigens.

PCR involved 60 Vbeta and 13 Jbeta primers. Clones were sequenced by immunoSEQ multiplex PCR, and TCRdb holds only the in-frame ones, with some missing. This sample yields roughly 130,000 clones, of which roughly 80% are seen a single time; approximately 4% belongs to the top ten. This clone was observed a single time. The antigen is unknown. This TCR came from a woman in her thirties or forties in good health and CMV-seronegative. Sequenced input: PBMCs.

The CDR3 here is CASSSRTGRTEAFF. CDR3 DNA sequence: TGTGCCAGCAGCTCAAGGACAGGGAGGACTGAAGCTTTCTTT. V is TRBV7-2 and J is TRBJ1-1, with TRBD1 identical over 8 bases. With 4 bases clipped from V and 5 bases from J, the junction kept 6 bases outside the gene matches. Germline V gene lookup returns CDR1 SGHTA and CDR2 FQGNSA. The CDR3 extends over 14 amino acids.